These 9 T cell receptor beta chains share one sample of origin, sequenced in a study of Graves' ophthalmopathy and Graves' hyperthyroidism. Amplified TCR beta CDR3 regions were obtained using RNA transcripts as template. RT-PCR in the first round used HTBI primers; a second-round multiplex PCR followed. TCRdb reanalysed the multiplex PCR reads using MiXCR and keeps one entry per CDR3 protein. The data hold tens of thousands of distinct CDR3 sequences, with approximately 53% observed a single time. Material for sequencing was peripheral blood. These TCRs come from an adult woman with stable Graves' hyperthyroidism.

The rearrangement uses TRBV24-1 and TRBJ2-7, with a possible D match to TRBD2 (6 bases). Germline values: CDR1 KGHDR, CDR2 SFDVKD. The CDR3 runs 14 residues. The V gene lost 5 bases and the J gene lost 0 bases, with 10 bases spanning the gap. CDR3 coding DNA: TGTGCCACCAGTGGGTCCGGGAGCTCCTACGAGCAGTACTTC. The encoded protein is CATSGSGSSYEQYF.

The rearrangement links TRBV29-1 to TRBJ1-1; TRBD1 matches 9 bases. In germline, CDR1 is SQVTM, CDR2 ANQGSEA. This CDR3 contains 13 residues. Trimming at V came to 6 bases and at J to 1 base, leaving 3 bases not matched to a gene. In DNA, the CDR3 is TGCAGCGTCGGGACAGGGTCGAACACTGAAGCTTTCTTT. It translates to CSVGTGSNTEAFF.

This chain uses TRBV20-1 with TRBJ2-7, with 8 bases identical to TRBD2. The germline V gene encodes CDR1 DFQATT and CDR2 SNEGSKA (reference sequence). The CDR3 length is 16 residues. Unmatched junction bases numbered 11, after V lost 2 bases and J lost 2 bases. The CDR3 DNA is TGCAGTGCTAGAAGTGGGTCTAGCGGGCTAGCCTACGAGCAGTACTTC. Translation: CSARSGSSGLAYEQYF.

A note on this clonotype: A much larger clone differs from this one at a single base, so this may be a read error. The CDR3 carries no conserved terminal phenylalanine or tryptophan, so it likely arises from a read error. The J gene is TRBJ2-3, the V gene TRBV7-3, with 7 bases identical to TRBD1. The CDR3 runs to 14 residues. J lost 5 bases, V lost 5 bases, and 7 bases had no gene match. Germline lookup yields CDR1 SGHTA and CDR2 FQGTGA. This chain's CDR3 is CASSPRDSGDTQYL. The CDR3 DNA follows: TGTGCCAGCAGCCCCCGGGACAGTGGAGATACGCAGTATCTT.

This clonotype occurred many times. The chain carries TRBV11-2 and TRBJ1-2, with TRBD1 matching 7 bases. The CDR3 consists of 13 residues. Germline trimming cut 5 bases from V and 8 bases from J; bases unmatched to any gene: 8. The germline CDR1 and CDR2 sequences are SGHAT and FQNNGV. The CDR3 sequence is CASSADRTRGYTF. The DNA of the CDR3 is TGTGCCAGCAGCGCGGACAGGACCAGGGGCTACACCTTC.

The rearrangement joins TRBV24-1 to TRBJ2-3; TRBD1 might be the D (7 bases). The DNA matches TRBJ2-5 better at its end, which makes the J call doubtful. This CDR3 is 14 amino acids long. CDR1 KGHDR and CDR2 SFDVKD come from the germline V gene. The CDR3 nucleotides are TGTGCCACCAGTGGGAACAGGGGAGGAGAGACCCAGTACTTC. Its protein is CATSGNRGGETQYF.

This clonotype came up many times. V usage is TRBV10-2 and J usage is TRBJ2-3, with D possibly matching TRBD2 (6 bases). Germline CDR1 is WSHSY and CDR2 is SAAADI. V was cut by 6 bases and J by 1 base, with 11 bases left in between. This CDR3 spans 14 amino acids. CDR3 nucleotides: TGCGCCAGCAGGTCGTCTAGCGGCACAGATACGCAGTATTTT. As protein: CASRSSSGTDTQYF.

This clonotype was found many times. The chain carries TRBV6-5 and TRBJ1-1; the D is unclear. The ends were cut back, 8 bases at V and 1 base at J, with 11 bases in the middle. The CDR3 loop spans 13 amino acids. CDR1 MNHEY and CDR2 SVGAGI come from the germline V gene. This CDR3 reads CASGLDKNTEAFF. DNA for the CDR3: TGTGCCAGCGGGCTCGATAAGAACACTGAAGCTTTCTTT.

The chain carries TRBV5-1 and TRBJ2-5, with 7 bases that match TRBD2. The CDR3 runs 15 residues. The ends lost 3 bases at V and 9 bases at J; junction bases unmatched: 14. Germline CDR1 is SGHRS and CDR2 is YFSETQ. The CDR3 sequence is CASSSLRPLRGAQYF. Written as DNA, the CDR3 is TGCGCCAGCAGCTCCTTACGACCCCTTCGGGGGGCCCAGTACTTC.